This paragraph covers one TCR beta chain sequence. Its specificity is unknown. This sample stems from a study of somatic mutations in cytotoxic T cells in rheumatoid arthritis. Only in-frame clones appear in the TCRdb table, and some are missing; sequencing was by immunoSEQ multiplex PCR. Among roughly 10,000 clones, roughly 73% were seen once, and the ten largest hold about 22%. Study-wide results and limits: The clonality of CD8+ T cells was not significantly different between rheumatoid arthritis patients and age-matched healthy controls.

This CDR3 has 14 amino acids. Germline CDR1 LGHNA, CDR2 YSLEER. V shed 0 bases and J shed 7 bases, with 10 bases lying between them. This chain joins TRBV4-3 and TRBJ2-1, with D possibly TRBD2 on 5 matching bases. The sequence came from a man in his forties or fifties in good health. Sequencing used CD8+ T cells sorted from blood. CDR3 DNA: TGCGCCAGCAGCCAAGAACCGGGGATAAATGAGCAGTTCTTC. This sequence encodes CASSQEPGINEQFF.